This T cell receptor beta chain was observed in a study of shared clonotypes between healthy human individuals. The method was immunoSEQ multiplex PCR; TCRdb's version includes in-frame clones alone and lacks a portion of them. The table includes fewer than 100,000 clones, around 67% detected once. CD8 memory merged CD45RO+ with CCR7-negative CD45RA+ TemRA cells. The CDR3 has 16 residues. The J segment lost 1 base and the V segment lost 6 bases, leaving 11 bases of the junction unmatched. From germline, CDR1 is SNHLY and CDR2 FYNNEI. The rearrangement joins TRBV2 to TRBJ2-7; 8 bases agree with TRBD1. The sample comprised memory CD8+ T cells sorted from blood. The sample's subset: CD45RO+ cells pooled with CCR7-negative TemRA cells. The source of this sequence is a man aged 25 to 45 in good health. The CDR3 DNA follows: TGTGCCAGCAGGGACCCCCAGGGGGCTATATCCTACGAGCAGTACTTC. Translating gives CASRDPQGAISYEQYF. Together with reference TRBV2 and TRBJ2-7, the CDR3 gives the full variable domain: EPEVTQTPSHQVTQMGQEVILRCVPISNHLYFYWYRQILGQKVEFLVSFYNNEISEKSEIFDDQFSVERPDGSNFTLKIRSTKLEDSAMYFCASRDPQGAISYEQYFGPGTRLTVT.